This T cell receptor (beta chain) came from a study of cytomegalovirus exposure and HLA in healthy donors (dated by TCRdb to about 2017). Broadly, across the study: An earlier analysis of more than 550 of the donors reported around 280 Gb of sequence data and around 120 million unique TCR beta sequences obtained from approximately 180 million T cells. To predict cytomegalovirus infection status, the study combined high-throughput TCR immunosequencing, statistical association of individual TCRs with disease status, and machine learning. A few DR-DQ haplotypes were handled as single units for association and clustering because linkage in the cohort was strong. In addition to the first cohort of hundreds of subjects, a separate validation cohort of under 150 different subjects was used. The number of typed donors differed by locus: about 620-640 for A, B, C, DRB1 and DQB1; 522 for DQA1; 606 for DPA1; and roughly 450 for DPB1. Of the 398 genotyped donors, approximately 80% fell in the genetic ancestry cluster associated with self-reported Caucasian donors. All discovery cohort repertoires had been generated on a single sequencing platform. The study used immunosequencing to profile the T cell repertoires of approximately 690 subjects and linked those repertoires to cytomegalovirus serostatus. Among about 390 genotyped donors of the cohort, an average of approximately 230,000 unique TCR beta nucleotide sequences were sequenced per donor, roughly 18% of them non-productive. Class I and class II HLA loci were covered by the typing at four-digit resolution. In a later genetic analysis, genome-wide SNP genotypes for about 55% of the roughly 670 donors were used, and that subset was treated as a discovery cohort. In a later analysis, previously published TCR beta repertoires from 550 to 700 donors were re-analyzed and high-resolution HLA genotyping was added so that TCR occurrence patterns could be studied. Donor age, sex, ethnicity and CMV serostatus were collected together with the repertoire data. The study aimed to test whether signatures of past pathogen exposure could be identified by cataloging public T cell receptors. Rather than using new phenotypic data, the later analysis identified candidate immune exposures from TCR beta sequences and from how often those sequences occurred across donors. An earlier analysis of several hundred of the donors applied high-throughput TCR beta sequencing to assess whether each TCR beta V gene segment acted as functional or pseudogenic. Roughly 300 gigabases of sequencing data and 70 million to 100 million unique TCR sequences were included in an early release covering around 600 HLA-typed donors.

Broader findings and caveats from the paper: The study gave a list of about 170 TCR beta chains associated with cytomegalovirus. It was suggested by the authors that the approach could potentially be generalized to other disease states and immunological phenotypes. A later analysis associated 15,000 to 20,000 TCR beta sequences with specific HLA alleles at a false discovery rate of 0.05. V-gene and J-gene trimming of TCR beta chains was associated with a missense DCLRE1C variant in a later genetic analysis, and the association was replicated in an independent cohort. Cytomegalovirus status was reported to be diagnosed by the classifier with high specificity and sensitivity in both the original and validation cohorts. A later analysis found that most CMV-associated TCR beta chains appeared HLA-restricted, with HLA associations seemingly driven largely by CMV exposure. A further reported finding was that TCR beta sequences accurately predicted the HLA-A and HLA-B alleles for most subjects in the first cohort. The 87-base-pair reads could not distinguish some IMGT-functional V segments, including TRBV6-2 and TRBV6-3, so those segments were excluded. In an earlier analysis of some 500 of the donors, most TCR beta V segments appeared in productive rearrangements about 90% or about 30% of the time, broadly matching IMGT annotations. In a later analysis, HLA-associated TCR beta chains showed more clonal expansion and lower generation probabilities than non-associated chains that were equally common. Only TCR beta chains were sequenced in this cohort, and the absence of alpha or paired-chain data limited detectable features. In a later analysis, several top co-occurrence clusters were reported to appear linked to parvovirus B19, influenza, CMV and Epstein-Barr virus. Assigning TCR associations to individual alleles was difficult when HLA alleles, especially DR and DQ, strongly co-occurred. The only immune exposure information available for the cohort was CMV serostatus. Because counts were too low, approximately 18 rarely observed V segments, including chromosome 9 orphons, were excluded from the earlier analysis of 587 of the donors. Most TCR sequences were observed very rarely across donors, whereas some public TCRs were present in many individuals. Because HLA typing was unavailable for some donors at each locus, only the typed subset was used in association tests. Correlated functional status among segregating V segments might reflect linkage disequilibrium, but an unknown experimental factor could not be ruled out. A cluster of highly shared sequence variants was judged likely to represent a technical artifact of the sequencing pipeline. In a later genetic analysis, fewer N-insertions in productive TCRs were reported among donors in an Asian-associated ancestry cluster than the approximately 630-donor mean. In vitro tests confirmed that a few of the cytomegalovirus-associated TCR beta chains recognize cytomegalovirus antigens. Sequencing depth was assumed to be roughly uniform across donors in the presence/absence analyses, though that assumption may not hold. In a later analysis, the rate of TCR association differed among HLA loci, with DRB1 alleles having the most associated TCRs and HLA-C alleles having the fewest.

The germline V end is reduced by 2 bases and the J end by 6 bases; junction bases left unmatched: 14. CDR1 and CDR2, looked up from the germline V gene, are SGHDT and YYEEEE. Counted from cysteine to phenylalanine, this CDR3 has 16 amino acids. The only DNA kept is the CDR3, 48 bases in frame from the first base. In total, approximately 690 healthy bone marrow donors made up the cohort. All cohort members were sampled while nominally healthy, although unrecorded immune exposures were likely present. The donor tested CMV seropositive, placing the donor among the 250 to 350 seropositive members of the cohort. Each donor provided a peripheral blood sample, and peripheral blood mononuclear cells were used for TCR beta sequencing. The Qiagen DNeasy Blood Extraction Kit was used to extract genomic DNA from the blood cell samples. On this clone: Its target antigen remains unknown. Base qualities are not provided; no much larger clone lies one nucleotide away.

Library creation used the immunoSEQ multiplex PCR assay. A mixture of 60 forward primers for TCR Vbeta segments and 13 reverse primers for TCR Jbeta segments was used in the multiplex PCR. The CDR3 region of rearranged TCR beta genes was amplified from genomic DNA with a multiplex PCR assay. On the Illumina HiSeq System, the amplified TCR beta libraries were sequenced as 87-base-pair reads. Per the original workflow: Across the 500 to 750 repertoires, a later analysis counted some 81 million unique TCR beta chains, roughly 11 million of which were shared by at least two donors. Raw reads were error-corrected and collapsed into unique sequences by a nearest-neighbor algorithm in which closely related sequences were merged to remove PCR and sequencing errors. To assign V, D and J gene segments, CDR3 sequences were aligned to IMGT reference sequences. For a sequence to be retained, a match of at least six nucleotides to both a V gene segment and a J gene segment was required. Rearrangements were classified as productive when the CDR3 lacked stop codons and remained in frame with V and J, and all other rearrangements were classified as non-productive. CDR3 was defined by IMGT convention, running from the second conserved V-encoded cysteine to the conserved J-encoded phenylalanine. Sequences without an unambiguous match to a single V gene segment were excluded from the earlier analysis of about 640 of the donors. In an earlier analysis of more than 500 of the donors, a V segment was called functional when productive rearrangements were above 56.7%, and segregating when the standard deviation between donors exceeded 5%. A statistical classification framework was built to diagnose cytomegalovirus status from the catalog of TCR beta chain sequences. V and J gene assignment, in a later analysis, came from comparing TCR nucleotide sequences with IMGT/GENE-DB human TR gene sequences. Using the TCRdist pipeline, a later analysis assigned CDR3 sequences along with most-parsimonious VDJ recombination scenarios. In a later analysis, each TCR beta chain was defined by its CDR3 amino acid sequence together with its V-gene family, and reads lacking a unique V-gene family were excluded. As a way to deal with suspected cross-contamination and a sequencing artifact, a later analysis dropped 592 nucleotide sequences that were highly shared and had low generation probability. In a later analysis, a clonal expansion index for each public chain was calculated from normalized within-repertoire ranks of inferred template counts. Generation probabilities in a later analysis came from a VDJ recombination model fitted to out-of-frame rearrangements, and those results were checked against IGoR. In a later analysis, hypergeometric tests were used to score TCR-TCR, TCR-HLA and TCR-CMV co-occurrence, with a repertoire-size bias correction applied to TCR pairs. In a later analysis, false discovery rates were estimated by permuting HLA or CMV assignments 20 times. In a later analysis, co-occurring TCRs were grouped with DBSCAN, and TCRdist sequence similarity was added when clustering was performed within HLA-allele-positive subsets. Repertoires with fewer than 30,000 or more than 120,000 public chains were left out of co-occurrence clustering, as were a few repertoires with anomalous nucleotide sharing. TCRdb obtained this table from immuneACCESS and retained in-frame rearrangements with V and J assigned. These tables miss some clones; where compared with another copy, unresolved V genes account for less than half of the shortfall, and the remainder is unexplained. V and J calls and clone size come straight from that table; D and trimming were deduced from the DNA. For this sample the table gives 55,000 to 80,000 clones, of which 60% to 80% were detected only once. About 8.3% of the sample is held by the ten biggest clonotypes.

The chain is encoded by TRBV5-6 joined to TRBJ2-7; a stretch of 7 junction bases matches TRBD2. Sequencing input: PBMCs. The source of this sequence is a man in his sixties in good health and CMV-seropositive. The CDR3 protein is CASSLGEGGREGEQYF. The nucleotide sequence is TGTGCCAGCAGCTTAGGGGAAGGAGGGAGGGAGGGCGAGCAGTACTTC.